The 2 T cell receptor beta chains below all came from one sample that was sequenced in a study of vaccination effects on CD4 cells after COVID-19. Sequenced by immunoSEQ multiplex PCR; TCRdb stores in-frame clones only, minus some. The repertoire includes 25,000 to 35,000 clones, 70% to 80% of them detected once, and roughly 3.8% sits in the top ten. After more than 9 days in culture, the CD4+ T cells were isolated. The antigens for these receptors are not known. The starting material was CD4+ T cells from PBMCs cultured without peptide, obtained before COVID-19 vaccination. All receptors derive from a human donor who received a COVID-19 vaccine.

The chain carries TRBV5-8 and TRBJ1-2, with TRBD1 matching 8 bases. The length of the CDR3 is 16 residues. V lost 0 bases to trimming and J lost 6 bases; unmatched junction nucleotides: 10. Germline-derived CDR1 and CDR2 are SGHTS and YDEGEE. CDR3 protein: CASSLVGGQATHGYTF. CDR3 nucleotide sequence: TGTGCCAGCAGCTTGGTGGGGGGACAGGCTACACATGGCTACACCTTC.

The gene calls are TRBV4-2 and TRBJ2-7; 9 positions agree with TRBD1. Germline V lookup: CDR1 LGHNA, CDR2 YNFKEQ. The CDR3 loop spans 16 amino acids. Trimming cost V 0 bases and J 3 bases; bases outside gene matches: 6. The CDR3 loop is CASSQDLGTGIYEQYF. Written as DNA, the CDR3 is TGTGCCAGCAGCCAAGATTTAGGGACAGGGATCTACGAGCAGTACTTC.